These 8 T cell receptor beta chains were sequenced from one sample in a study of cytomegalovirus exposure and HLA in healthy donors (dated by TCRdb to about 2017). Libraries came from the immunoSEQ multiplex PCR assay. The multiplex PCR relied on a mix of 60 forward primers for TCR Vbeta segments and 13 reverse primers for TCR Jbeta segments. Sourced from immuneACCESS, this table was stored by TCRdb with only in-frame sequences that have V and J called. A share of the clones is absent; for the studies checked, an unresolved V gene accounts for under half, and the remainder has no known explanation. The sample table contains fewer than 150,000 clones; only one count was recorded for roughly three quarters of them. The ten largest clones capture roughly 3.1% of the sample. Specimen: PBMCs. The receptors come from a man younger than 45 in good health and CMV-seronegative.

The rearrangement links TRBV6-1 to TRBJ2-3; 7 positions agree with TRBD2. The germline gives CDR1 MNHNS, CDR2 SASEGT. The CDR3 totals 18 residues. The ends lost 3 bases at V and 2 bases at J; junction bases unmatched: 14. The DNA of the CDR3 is TGTGCCAGCAGTGAGCTCCCGGGCCTAGCGGAGATCACAGATACGCAGTATTTT. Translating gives CASSELPGLAEITDTQYF.

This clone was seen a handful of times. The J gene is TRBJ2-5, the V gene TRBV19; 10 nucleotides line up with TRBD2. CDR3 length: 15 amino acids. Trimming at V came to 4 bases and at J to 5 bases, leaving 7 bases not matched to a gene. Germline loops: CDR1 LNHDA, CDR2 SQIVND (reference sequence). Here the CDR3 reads CASSTLAGVGETQYF. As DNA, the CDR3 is TGTGCCAGTAGTACCCTAGCGGGAGTCGGGGAGACCCAGTACTTC.

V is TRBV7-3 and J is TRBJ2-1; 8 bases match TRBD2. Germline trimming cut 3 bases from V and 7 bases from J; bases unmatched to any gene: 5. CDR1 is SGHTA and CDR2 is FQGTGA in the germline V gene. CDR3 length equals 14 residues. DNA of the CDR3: TGTGCCAGCAGCTTTGGCGGGAGGAGGAATGAGCAGTTCTTC. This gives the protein CASSFGGRRNEQFF. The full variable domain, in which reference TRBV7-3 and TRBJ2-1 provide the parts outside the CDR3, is GAGVSQTPSNKVTEKGKYVELRCDPISGHTALYWYRQSLGQGPEFLIYFQGTGAADDSGLPNDRFFAVRPEGSVSTLKIQRTERGDSAVYLCASSFGGRRNEQFFGPGTRLTVL.

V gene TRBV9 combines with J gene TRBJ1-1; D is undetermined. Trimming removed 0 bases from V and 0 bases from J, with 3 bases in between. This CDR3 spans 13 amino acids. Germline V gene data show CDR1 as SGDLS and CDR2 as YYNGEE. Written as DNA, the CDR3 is TGTGCCAGCAGCGTAGACTTGAACACTGAAGCTTTCTTT. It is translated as CASSVDLNTEAFF.

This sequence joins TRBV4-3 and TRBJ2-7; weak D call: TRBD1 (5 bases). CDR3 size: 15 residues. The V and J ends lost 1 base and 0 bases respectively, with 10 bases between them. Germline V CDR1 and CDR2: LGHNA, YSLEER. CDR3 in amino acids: CASSQGGASSYEQYF. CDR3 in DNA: TGCGCCAGCAGCCAAGGTGGGGCTAGCTCCTACGAGCAGTACTTC.

In DNA, the CDR3 is TGTGCCAGCGCCATAGAACAGCTAAATCAGCCCCAGCATTTT. This sequence encodes CASAIEQLNQPQHF. The V call is TRBV2, the J call TRBJ1-5; D remains ambiguous. Trimming left V 8 bases short and J 4 bases short, with 15 bases between. The CDR3 totals 14 residues. Germline CDR1 and CDR2: SNHLY and FYNNEI.

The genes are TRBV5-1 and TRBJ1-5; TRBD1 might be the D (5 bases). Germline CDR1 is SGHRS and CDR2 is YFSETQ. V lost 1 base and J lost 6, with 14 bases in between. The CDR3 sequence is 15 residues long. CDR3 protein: CASSLSGGMSQPQHF. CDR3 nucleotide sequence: TGCGCCAGCAGCTTGTCGGGGGGGATGAGTCAGCCCCAGCATTTT.

The CDR3 loop reads CSVAGEGHTAFF. The CDR3 nucleotides are TGCAGCGTTGCGGGGGAGGGCCACACGGCCTTCTTC. The J gene is TRBJ2-1, the V gene TRBV29-1, with 7 bases fitting TRBD2. CDR1 and CDR2 from the germline V gene are SQVTM and ANQGSEA. The V gene end was trimmed by 4 bases and the J gene end by 16 bases; junction bases not matched to a gene: 13. CDR3 length: 12 residues.